Below are 18 T cell receptor beta chains sequenced from a single sample in a study of blood T cell repertoires in COVID-19. The data were produced by immunoSEQ multiplex PCR, yet TCRdb's version contains in-frame clones alone and is incomplete. The sample carries about 320,000 clones, 70% to 90% recorded once. Sequencing used PBMCs or T cells enriched from blood (not recorded which). Source of these receptors: a young woman who had recovered from COVID-19.

The chain combines TRBV2 with TRBJ1-6; D unclear. Trimming stripped 3 bases from V and 6 bases from J, with 12 bases between. The CDR3 has 15 residues. Germline-derived CDR1 and CDR2 are SNHLY and FYNNEI. The CDR3 DNA is TGTGCCAGCAGTGATCTGGCAGGCAGTAATTCACCCCTCCACTTT. Its protein is CASSDLAGSNSPLHF.

Comment on this clone: Sequence at one end of the junction differs from germline and may be a read error. This chain links TRBV7-3 with TRBJ1-1; TRBD1 matches at 7 bases. Germline-derived CDR1 and CDR2 are SGHTA and FQGTGA. CDR3 length: 13 residues. In DNA, the CDR3 is TGTGCCAGCAGCTTAAGTATACAGGGGTCACAATCCTTT. Encoded protein: CASSLSIQGSQSF.

The rearrangement uses TRBV30 and TRBJ1-2; possibly TRBD1 for D (5 bases). V was pared by 1 base and J by 4 bases, with 13 bases between. From germline, CDR1 is GTSNPN and CDR2 SVGIG (reference sequence). This CDR3 is 14 amino acids long. Here the CDR3 DNA reads TGTGCCTGGAGTGCCCGGACAAATACCTATGGCTACACCTTC. Amino acid sequence: CAWSARTNTYGYTF.

In nucleotides, the CDR3 is TGTGCCTGGAGGCGACGGGACAGGGTTTACGAGCAGTACTTC. This encodes CAWRRRDRVYEQYF. The rearrangement links TRBV30 to TRBJ2-7, with TRBD1 matching over 9 bases. J gave up 4 bases and V 3 bases, and 7 bases lay outside the gene matches. Germline CDR1 and CDR2: GTSNPN and SVGIG (reference sequence). The CDR3 is 14 amino acids.

This clone showed up just once. V usage is TRBV6-5 and J usage is TRBJ2-7; TRBD1 agrees at 7 bases. Germline V gives CDR1 MNHEY, CDR2 SVGAGI. V lost 6 bases to trimming and J lost 1 base; unmatched junction nucleotides: 0. The length of the CDR3 is 12 residues. CDR3 sequence reads: CASRGQSYEQYF. The DNA for the CDR3 is TGTGCCAGCAGGGGACAGTCCTACGAGCAGTACTTC.

The count of this clone is one. The chain employs TRBV7-3 and TRBJ2-3; the D is unclear. The germline V gene has CDR1 SGHTA and CDR2 FQGTGA. V lost 2 bases and J lost 5, with 11 bases in between. The CDR3 contains 14 residues. The CDR3 reads CASSLDGQGDTQYF. In nucleotides, the CDR3 is TGTGCCAGCAGCTTAGATGGGCAAGGAGATACGCAGTATTTT.

This chain joins TRBV21-1 and TRBJ1-1; the table's D call TRBD1 went unverified against the DNA. TRBV21-1 is termed a pseudogene. The CDR3 totals 12 residues. The CDR3: CAKTTGDTEAFF. The CDR3 DNA sequence: TGTGCCAAGACGACAGGGGATACTGAAGCTTTCTTT.

This clone appeared once. This chain uses TRBV11-2 with TRBJ2-7; D not certain. The CDR3 contains 15 residues. Between the trimmed V and J ends, which lost 4 bases and 0 bases, there was a span of 13 bases. CDR1 and CDR2 (germline): SGHAT, FQNNGV. The CDR3 DNA reads as TGTGCCAGCAGCTCCCTAAAGTACAGCTCCTACGAGCAGTACTTC. It codes for CASSSLKYSSYEQYF.

This clone was seen only once. The gene calls are TRBV19 and TRBJ1-2; no firm D call. Germline CDR1 LNHDA, CDR2 SQIVND (reference sequence). V was pared by 0 bases and J by 0 bases, with 8 bases between. This CDR3 has 15 amino acids. CDR3 DNA: TGTGCCAGTAGTATAGACACAGCTACTAACTATGGCTACACCTTC. Its translation is CASSIDTATNYGYTF.

The chain links TRBV7-9 to TRBJ2-4; 9 nucleotides agree with TRBD1. CDR3 size: 13 residues. After removal of 6 bases from V and 11 bases from J, the junction contained 8 bases not matched to a gene. From germline, CDR1 is SEHNR and CDR2 FQNEAQ (reference sequence). The CDR3 sequence is CASSAGQGIVQYF. The DNA of the CDR3 is TGTGCCAGCAGTGCGGGACAGGGTATCGTTCAGTACTTC.

The chain joins TRBV2 to TRBJ2-3, with 9 nucleotides matching TRBD2. V dropped 4 bases and J dropped 6; count of bases not matched to a gene: 8. There are 15 residues in the CDR3. Germline values: CDR1 SNHLY, CDR2 FYNNEI. CDR3 nucleotides: TGTGCCAGCAGTGCCTTAGCGGGAGTTGGTGATACGCAGTATTTT. Its translation is CASSALAGVGDTQYF.

The chain is built from TRBV28 and TRBJ2-7; TRBD1 matches 7 bases. CDR1 is MDHEN and CDR2 is SYDVKM in the germline V gene. The V and J ends lost 5 bases and 1 base, in that order; junction bases with no gene match: 8. The CDR3 consists of 15 residues. CDR3 region: CASSIHVTGSYEQYF. In DNA form, the CDR3 reads TGTGCCAGCAGTATACACGTGACAGGGTCCTACGAGCAGTACTTC.

The rearrangement uses TRBV7-9 and TRBJ1-6; D gene ambiguous. This CDR3 has 15 amino acids. Looked up from germline, CDR1 is SEHNR and CDR2 is FQNEAQ (reference sequence). Trimming shortened V by 6 bases and J by 0 bases, and 9 bases separated the two germline ends. The CDR3 DNA is TGTGCCAGCAGAGATGGGAGCTCCTATAATTCACCCCTCCACTTT. It is translated as CASRDGSSYNSPLHF.

The V and J genes are TRBV19 and TRBJ2-7; D unclear. Germline V gene lookup returns CDR1 LNHDA and CDR2 SQIVND (reference sequence). The CDR3 extends over 9 amino acids. Trimming left V 10 bases short and J 5 bases short, with 6 bases between. CDR3 protein: CAKPHEQYF. CDR3 bases: TGTGCCAAGCCCCACGAGCAGTACTTC. Using reference TRBV19 and TRBJ2-7 for the parts outside the CDR3, the full variable domain is DGGITQSPKYLFRKEGQNVTLSCEQNLNHDAMYWYRQDPGQGLRLIYYSQIVNDFQKGDIAEGYSVSREKKESFPLTVTSAQKNPTAFYLCAKPHEQYFGPGTRLTVT.

J is TRBJ2-3 and V is TRBV24-1, with 12 bases aligning to TRBD2. This CDR3 spans 16 amino acids. V shed 3 bases, J shed 5 bases, and the junction held 5 bases outside the gene matches. CDR1 is KGHDR, CDR2 SFDVKD, per germline. CDR3 in DNA: TGTGCCACCAGTGATCCTAGCGGGGGGGAGGGAGATACGCAGTATTTT. Its protein is CATSDPSGGEGDTQYF.

The chain carries TRBV7-9 and TRBJ2-7, with 8 bases matching TRBD1. Germline values: CDR1 SEHNR, CDR2 FQNEAQ (reference sequence). The CDR3 loop spans 14 amino acids. Trimming cost V 4 bases and J 1 base; bases outside gene matches: 3. Here the CDR3 DNA reads TGTGCCAGCAGCTCAGGGGGCACATCCTACGAGCAGTACTTC. It codes for CASSSGGTSYEQYF.

This clone was seen only a few times. The J gene is TRBJ1-5, the V gene TRBV7-2; D not certain. This CDR3 comprises 15 residues. The ends were cut back, 5 bases at V and 2 bases at J, with 13 bases in the middle. Germline CDR1 reads SGHTA; CDR2 reads FQGNSA. CDR3 nucleotides: TGTGCCAGCAGCCTCCGGGGTGTCGGCAATCAGCCCCAGCATTTT. Amino acids: CASSLRGVGNQPQHF.

The count of this clone is one. The chain combines TRBV5-5 with TRBJ1-2; 9 nucleotides align to TRBD1. CDR1 and CDR2 (germline): SGHKS, YYEKEE (reference sequence). This CDR3 region has 13 residues. J was trimmed by 7 bases and V by 6 bases; bases with no gene match: 7. DNA of the CDR3: TGTGCCAGCAAATTACAGGGGGCGGGTGGCTACACCTTC. It specifies CASKLQGAGGYTF.